Listed below are T cell receptor beta chains from one sample, sequenced in a study of blood T cell repertoires in COVID-19. TCRdb's copy holds only in-frame clones and misses some; the assay was immunoSEQ multiplex PCR. Of hundreds of thousands of clones in the sample, almost 90% were seen once. The sequenced sample was PBMCs or T cells enriched from blood (not recorded which). All receptors come from a woman in her late teens or twenties with acute COVID-19. Both conserved end residues are part of each CDR3. Fields, in order: clone size, V gene, D gene, J gene, CDR3 protein, CDR3 DNA. The D gene is left open where the match is weak. For some rows the clone size is stated as once, few or many, or as a class when expanded; others skip it.

>NA|TRBV24-1|NA|TRBJ2-7
CATSDPGLRGEQYF
TGTGCCACCAGTGATCCGGGACTTAGGGGCGAGCAGTACTTC
>NA|TRBV7-8|NA|TRBJ1-1
CASSLRQVREMGEAFF
TGTGCCAGCAGCTTAAGACAGGTGCGCGAGATGGGTGAAGCTTTCTTT
>NA|TRBV5-1|NA|TRBJ2-1
CASSLPSSYNEQFF
TGCGCCAGCAGCTTACCGAGTTCCTACAATGAGCAGTTCTTC
>few|TRBV27|NA|TRBJ1-6
CASSLMAGGDSPLHF
TGTGCCAGCAGTTTAATGGCAGGCGGGGATTCACCCCTCCACTTT
>NA|TRBV11-2|TRBD1|TRBJ1-1
CASSPSRQGTEAFF
TGTGCCAGCAGCCCTAGTAGACAGGGAACTGAAGCTTTCTTT
>once|TRBV12-3/TRBV12-4|NA|TRBJ1-1
CASSKEVGTEAFF
TGTGCCAGCAGTAAAGAGGTGGGCACTGAAGCTTTCTTT
>NA|TRBV6-1|NA|TRBJ2-7
CASSETAGNVAYEQYF
TGTGCCAGCAGTGAAACTGCCGGGAATGTTGCCTACGAGCAGTACTTC
>NA|TRBV6-5|NA|TRBJ2-7
CASSYNTPGVSYEQYF
TGTGCCAGCAGTTACAACACCCCGGGAGTCTCCTACGAGCAGTACTTC
>NA|TRBV18|NA|TRBJ1-2
CASSPTGGDGYTF
TGTGCCAGCTCACCTACCGGGGGGGATGGCTACACCTTC
>NA|TRBV19|TRBD1|TRBJ1-2
CASSIDRGDWGYTF
TGTGCCAGTAGTATCGACAGGGGCGATTGGGGCTACACCTTC
>NA|TRBV15|NA|TRBJ1-2
CATIHLGSKGYTF
TGTGCCACCATTCATTTGGGCTCTAAGGGCTACACCTTC
>NA|TRBV28|TRBD1|TRBJ1-4
CASTTQDRLGRVFF
TGTGCCAGCACTACCCAGGACAGGCTAGGAAGGGTGTTTTTT
>once|TRBV19|NA|TRBJ1-3
CASRQYTGTGNTIYF
TGTGCCAGTCGACAATACACAGGGACTGGAAACACCATATATTTT
>NA|TRBV7-9|NA|TRBJ1-5
CASSLGGIDQPQHF
TGTGCCAGCAGCTTGGGGGGGATCGATCAGCCCCAGCATTTT
>NA|TRBV9|TRBD2|TRBJ2-7
CASSVSQELAGQYF
TGTGCCAGCAGCGTATCCCAAGAACTAGCGGGGCAGTACTTC
>once|TRBV28|TRBD1|TRBJ1-1
CASRMTGETEAFF
TGTGCCAGCAGGATGACAGGGGAAACTGAAGCTTTCTTT
>NA|TRBV28|TRBD2|TRBJ2-7
CASRRGDEQYF
TGTGCCAGCAGGCGGGGGGACGAGCAGTACTTC
>NA|TRBV21-1|NA|TRBJ1-1
CASSKSPREGRNRTEAFF
TGTGCCAGCAGCAAAAGTCCCCGTGAGGGGAGGAATCGGACTGAAGCTTTCTTT
>NA|TRBV28|TRBD1|TRBJ2-1
CASSLNVQGSDEQFF
TGTGCCAGCAGTTTGAATGTACAGGGGAGTGATGAGCAGTTCTTC
>NA|TRBV19|TRBD1|TRBJ1-5
CASSMDPRTGPRVYSNQPQHF
TGTGCCAGTAGTATGGACCCCCGGACAGGGCCGAGAGTCTATAGCAATCAGCCCCAGCATTTT
>NA|TRBV19|TRBD1|TRBJ1-2
CASSPGPTGYNGYTF
TGTGCCAGTAGTCCGGGACCGACAGGGTATAATGGCTACACCTTC
>NA|TRBV9|NA|TRBJ1-1
CASSLTGRNTEAFF
TGTGCCAGCAGTTTGACAGGTAGGAACACTGAAGCTTTCTTT
>NA|TRBV2|TRBD1|TRBJ1-4
CASIWTGENEKLFF
TGTGCCAGCATTTGGACAGGGGAAAATGAAAAACTGTTTTTT
>NA|TRBV20-1|NA|TRBJ2-7
CSARDYYEQYF
TGCAGTGCTAGAGACTACTACGAGCAGTACTTC
>NA|TRBV28|NA|TRBJ2-7
CASSLAGQNEQYF
TGTGCCAGCAGCTTAGCGGGACAGAACGAGCAGTACTTC
>NA|TRBV9|NA|TRBJ2-2
CASSVDSRGELFF
TGTGCCAGCAGCGTAGATAGTCGCGGGGAGCTGTTTTTT
>NA|TRBV15|TRBD1|TRBJ2-1
CATSRTGNEQFF
TGTGCCACCAGCAGGACAGGGAATGAGCAGTTCTTC
>NA|TRBV11-3|NA|TRBJ2-1
CASSLAAVSEQFF
TGTGCCAGCAGCTTAGCGGCGGTTTCGGAGCAGTTCTTC
>NA|TRBV6-4|TRBD2|TRBJ2-3
CARWGGMASGSKSSTDTQYF
TGTGCCAGATGGGGGGGAATGGCTAGCGGGAGCAAATCTAGCACAGATACGCAGTATTTT
>NA|TRBV11-3|NA|TRBJ2-5
CASSLAGRVETQYF
TGTGCCAGCAGCTTAGCCGGCAGGGTGGAGACCCAGTACTTC
>NA|TRBV28|TRBD2|TRBJ2-7
CASSSIPSGKVYEQYF
TGTGCCAGCAGTTCTATTCCTAGCGGGAAAGTCTACGAGCAGTACTTC
>NA|TRBV10-3|TRBD1|TRBJ1-6
CAISEFETGDSPLHF
TGTGCCATCAGTGAGTTTGAGACAGGGGATTCACCCCTCCACTTT
>NA|TRBV28|NA|TRBJ2-7
CASSLTSRWYEQYF
TGTGCCAGCAGTTTAACTTCGCGGTGGTACGAGCAGTACTTC
>NA|TRBV5-1|NA|TRBJ2-1
CASSSSSGVVSFNEQFF
TGCGCCAGCAGCTCTTCCTCCGGAGTAGTTTCATTCAATGAGCAGTTCTTC
>NA|TRBV29-1|NA|TRBJ1-2
CSVELRVEGYTF
TGCAGCGTTGAACTCCGGGTAGAGGGCTACACCTTC
>NA|TRBV5-1|TRBD1|TRBJ2-1
CASSLEGQVNNEQFF
TGCGCCAGCAGCTTGGAGGGACAGGTAAACAATGAGCAGTTCTTC
>NA|TRBV19|NA|TRBJ1-1
CASSIGIGAETEAFF
TGTGCCAGTAGTATAGGAATAGGGGCGGAGACTGAAGCTTTCTTT
>once|TRBV5-1|NA|TRBJ2-3
CASSLAQGSGTDTQYF
TGCGCCAGCAGCTTGGCCCAGGGGTCAGGCACAGATACGCAGTATTTT
>NA|TRBV28|NA|TRBJ1-2
CASSLSRGHDGYTF
TGTGCCAGCAGTTTGTCCAGAGGGCACGATGGCTACACCTTC
>NA|TRBV27|TRBD1|TRBJ2-7
CASSPTGGISLEQYF
TGTGCCAGCAGTCCGACAGGGGGCATCTCCCTCGAGCAGTACTTC
>NA|TRBV21-1|NA|TRBJ1-6
CASLDSSSYNSPLHF
TGTGCCAGCTTGGACAGTAGCTCCTATAATTCACCCCTCCACTTT
>NA|TRBV5-1|NA|TRBJ2-7
CASSAGSYEQYF
TGCGCCAGCAGCGCGGGGAGCTACGAGCAGTACTTC
>NA|TRBV28|NA|TRBJ1-4
CASNSPQGYNEKLFF
TGTGCCAGCAACTCCCCACAGGGCTATAATGAAAAACTGTTTTTT
>few|TRBV2|NA|TRBJ1-2
CASSGLVSNYGYTF
TGTGCCAGCAGTGGACTAGTCTCGAACTATGGCTACACCTTC
>once|TRBV2|TRBD1|TRBJ2-5
CASSDVQGAGQETQYF
TGTGCCAGCAGTGACGTTCAGGGGGCAGGGCAAGAGACCCAGTACTTC
>NA|TRBV18|TRBD1|TRBJ2-2
CASSPVGQGAGELFF
TGTGCCAGCTCACCAGTTGGACAGGGGGCCGGGGAGCTGTTTTTT
>NA|TRBV2|TRBD1|TRBJ1-5
CASSLDRGNQPQHF
TGTGCCAGCAGTTTGGACAGGGGCAATCAGCCCCAGCATTTT
>NA|TRBV28|NA|TRBJ1-1
CASSLEGANTEAFF
TGTGCCAGCAGTTTAGAGGGTGCGAACACTGAAGCTTTCTTT
>NA|TRBV9|NA|TRBJ2-7
CASSAVRQDILITSEQYF
TGTGCCAGCAGCGCCGTGAGACAGGACATTCTAATTACGAGTGAACAGTACTTC
>once|TRBV29-1|TRBD1|TRBJ1-1
CSVERDRNTEAFF
TGCAGCGTTGAAAGGGACAGGAACACTGAAGCTTTCTTT
>once|TRBV19|TRBD2|TRBJ2-2
CASSLPGTSDYTGELFF
TGTGCCAGTAGTCTCCCGGGGACTAGCGATTACACCGGGGAGCTGTTTTTT
>NA|TRBV28|TRBD1|TRBJ1-4
CASSTGGSFEKLFF
TGTGCCAGCAGTACAGGGGGGAGTTTTGAAAAACTGTTTTTT
>NA|TRBV9|NA|TRBJ2-1
CASGGTASSYNEQFF
TGTGCCAGCGGGGGGACCGCCAGCTCCTACAATGAGCAGTTCTTC
>once|TRBV2|NA|TRBJ1-1
CASSESWPEQGGWNTEAFF
TGTGCCAGCAGTGAAAGTTGGCCAGAACAGGGCGGGTGGAACACTGAAGCTTTCTTT
>NA|TRBV14|TRBD1|TRBJ2-1
CASSKWTGATYNEQFF
TGTGCCAGCAGCAAGTGGACAGGGGCTACCTACAATGAGCAGTTCTTC
>NA|TRBV10-2|TRBD1|TRBJ1-2
CASRGSTGGSGYTF
TGCGCCAGCAGGGGCTCGACAGGGGGCAGTGGCTACACCTTC
>NA|TRBV28|TRBD1|TRBJ1-1
CASSPVPGQDTEAFF
TGTGCCAGCAGTCCCGTACCTGGACAGGACACTGAAGCTTTCTTT